A few counts support the clone carrying this TCR beta chain. Antigen unknown. CDR3 length: 17 amino acids. Germline assignment: CDR1 WNHNN and CDR2 SYGVQD (reference sequence). The trim removed 6 bases at V and 0 bases at J, leaving 8 bases unmatched. This sample is drawn from a study of cytomegalovirus exposure and HLA in healthy donors. The PCR made use of 60 Vbeta and 13 Jbeta primers. Assay: immunoSEQ multiplex PCR; the TCRdb copy retains only in-frame clones and omits some. This table holds fewer than 200,000 clones, nearly 80% found once. General study points: There was a cluster of highly shared sequence variants that was likely a sequencing artifact.

The chain uses TRBV10-1 and TRBJ1-3; 10 nucleotides match TRBD1. The TCR sequence derives from a woman aged 50 to 65 in good health and CMV-seropositive. The sequenced sample was PBMCs. In nucleotides, the CDR3 is TGCGCCAGCAGATTCCTGGGACAGGGGATCTCTGGAAACACCATATATTTT. This codes for CASRFLGQGISGNTIYF.